This T cell receptor (beta chain) was obtained from a study of OX40 agonist ivuxolimab in advanced cancers. Regarding the study as a whole: Antigens targeted by the expanded peripheral T cells were not determined. More expanded clones were seen, on average, in CD8+ T cells than in CD4+.

Only in-frame clones appear in the TCRdb table, and some are missing; sequencing was by immunoSEQ multiplex PCR. The data contain about 90,000 clones, 91% of them singletons. About this clone: The antigen is unknown.

The clonotype originates from an adult with an advanced solid tumor such as melanoma, head and neck, liver or kidney cancer. The source material was CD4+ or CD8+ T cells sorted from blood, sampled in a trial of the OX40 agonist ivuxolimab.

Written as DNA, the CDR3 is TGTGCCAGCAGCTCCCTCACCTGGGGGCATTATGGCTACACCTTC. Encoded protein: CASSSLTWGHYGYTF. The gene calls are TRBV11-3 and TRBJ1-2; D possibly corresponds to TRBD1 (6 bases). The CDR3 is 15 residues long. V dropped 4 bases and J dropped 5 bases, with 17 bases sitting between them. CDR1 and CDR2 (germline): SGHNT, YENEEA.